Detailed here is one T cell receptor beta chain. Using immunoSEQ multiplex PCR, the repertoire was profiled, and TCRdb retains in-frame clones only, with some absent. The sample lists about 300,000 clones; approximately 84% were seen once. These data are taken from a study of blood T cell repertoires in COVID-19. As for the study in general: Both acute and convalescent COVID-19 samples were obtained from the United States, Italy and Spain.

The J segment lost 3 bases and the V segment lost 5 bases, leaving 6 bases of the junction unmatched. The germline CDR1 and CDR2 sequences are LNHDA and SQIVND (reference sequence). The CDR3 covers 15 residues. The sequence was obtained from a human donor with COVID-19, enrolled during active disease. The donor label of this sample is uncertain. The chain recombines TRBV19 with TRBJ1-4; 7 nucleotides match TRBD1. The sequenced sample was peripheral blood. The CDR3 protein is CASSVTGVSNEKLFF. The CDR3 DNA follows: TGTGCCAGTAGTGTCACAGGGGTTTCTAATGAAAAACTGTTTTTT.